These 26 T cell receptor beta chains share one sample of origin, sequenced in a study of OX40 agonist ivuxolimab in advanced cancers. Libraries were prepared through the immunoSEQ multiplex PCR assay. This is the immuneACCESS table as TCRdb keeps it, with only in-frame sequences that have V and J called. A part of the clones is gone; compared with another copy, unresolved V genes explain less than half, and the rest is unexplained. Across this sample there are over 90,000 clones, with approximately 90% seen only once. 1.5% to 2% of the sample goes to the ten largest clones. This material consisted of CD4+ or CD8+ T cells sorted from blood, taken in a trial of the OX40 agonist ivuxolimab. All receptors derive from an adult with an advanced solid tumor such as melanoma, head and neck, liver or kidney cancer.

This clone was counted once. Its ends do not fully match the called genes, so a read error is possible. The rearrangement links TRBV11-2 to TRBJ1-1; 11 bases are shared with TRBD1. Per germline, CDR1 SGHAT and CDR2 FQNNGV. The CDR3 is 15 amino acids. The CDR3 reads CASSVDGTGGTEAFF. CDR3 DNA sequence: TGTGCCAGCAGCGTAGACGGGACAGGGGGCACTGAAGCTTTCTTT. Drawing the rest from reference TRBV11-2 and TRBJ1-1, the complete variable domain is EAGVAQSPRYKIIEKRQSVAFWCNPISGHATLYWYQQILGQGPKLLIQFQNNGVVDDSQLPKDRFSAERLKGVDSTLKIQPAKLEDSAVYLCASSVDGTGGTEAFFGQGTRLTVV.

The V gene is TRBV7-3, the J gene TRBJ2-1; TRBD2 matches 7 bases. The germline V gene encodes CDR1 SGHTA and CDR2 FQGTGA. This CDR3 contains 15 residues. The V gene end was trimmed by 5 bases and the J gene end by 6 bases; junction bases not matched to a gene: 10. CDR3 in DNA: TGTGCCAGCAGCCCTCCGGGAGGCTCGATCAATGAGCAGTTCTTC. It encodes CASSPPGGSINEQFF.

This CDR3 is CASSPTSGQETQYF. The CDR3 DNA is TGTGCCAGCAGTCCGACTAGCGGCCAAGAGACCCAGTACTTC. The chain carries TRBV6-5 and TRBJ2-5; TRBD2 matches 9 bases. Germline lookup yields CDR1 MNHEY and CDR2 SVGAGI. This CDR3 spans 14 amino acids. V lost 5 bases to trimming and J lost 1 base; unmatched junction nucleotides: 2.

This sequence joins TRBV9 and TRBJ1-6; 7 bases align to TRBD1. CDR3 length equals 16 residues. Trimming cost V 2 bases and J 7 bases; bases outside gene matches: 9. Germline V gene data show CDR1 as SGDLS and CDR2 as YYNGEE. The CDR3 bases are TGTGCCAGCAGCGTGGACCCAGGGGGATCCAATTCACCCCTCCACTTT. It codes for CASSVDPGGSNSPLHF.

The rearrangement joins TRBV6-6 to TRBJ2-5; 9 bases match TRBD2. Per germline, CDR1 MNHNY and CDR2 SVGAGI (reference sequence). V trimming: 5 bases; J trimming: 1 base; junction bases outside the gene matches: 8. The CDR3 is 16 residues long. For the CDR3, the DNA is TGTGCCAGCAGTACCATAGCGGGAGCGTTCCAAGAGACCCAGTACTTC. It is translated as CASSTIAGAFQETQYF.

The chain carries TRBV5-1 and TRBJ2-2; 13 bases match TRBD2. V shed 4 bases and J 4 bases; nucleotides not matched to a gene: 7. The CDR3 runs to 17 residues. The germline V gene encodes CDR1 SGHRS and CDR2 YFSETQ. In DNA form, the CDR3 reads TGCGCCAGCAGCCCGGGACTAGCGGGAACTAGCACCGGGGAGCTGTTTTTT. Its translation: CASSPGLAGTSTGELFF.

The chain employs TRBV11-2 and TRBJ1-1; D remains ambiguous. V was pared by 5 bases and J by 7 bases, with 14 bases between. The CDR3 loop spans 13 amino acids. Germline lookup yields CDR1 SGHAT and CDR2 FQNNGV. The CDR3 nucleotides are TGTGCCAGCAGCCTCCAGACTACTATTGAAGCTTTCTTT. Translated, it gives CASSLQTTIEAFF.

This sequence joins TRBV7-6 and TRBJ1-1; no definite D call. This CDR3 region has 16 residues. Trimming removed 1 base from V and 1 base from J, with 13 bases in between. CDR1 is SGHVS, CDR2 FNYEAQ, per germline. The CDR3 region is CASSLDVGRANTEAFF. CDR3 DNA sequence: TGTGCCAGCAGCTTAGATGTAGGACGTGCGAACACTGAAGCTTTCTTT.

This sequence joins TRBV4-1 and TRBJ2-1, with a tentative D call TRBD2 (7 bases). The CDR3 totals 15 residues. Trimming stripped 4 bases from V and 4 bases from J, with 14 bases between. Germline loops: CDR1 MGHRA, CDR2 YSYEKL. The chain's CDR3 is CASSPGGGGYNEQFF. As DNA, the CDR3 is TGCGCCAGCAGCCCTGGAGGGGGGGGGTACAATGAGCAGTTCTTC.

This clone showed up just once. V gene TRBV27 combines with J gene TRBJ1-1; D gene uncertain. The CDR3 has 13 residues. Germline V gene data show CDR1 as MNHEY and CDR2 as SMNVEV (reference sequence). Trimming pared 3 bases from V and 3 bases from J, leaving 8 bases between. Written as DNA, the CDR3 is TGTGCCAGCAGTTTCTCCCCGGACACTGAAGCTTTCTTT. As protein: CASSFSPDTEAFF.

The chain is built from TRBV5-1 and TRBJ2-7; D remains ambiguous. This CDR3 is 13 amino acids long. The germline V gene encodes CDR1 SGHRS and CDR2 YFSETQ. V was trimmed by 0 bases and J by 3 bases, leaving 7 bases between them. CDR3 protein: CASSLAGSYEQYF. CDR3 coding DNA: TGCGCCAGCAGCTTGGCAGGTAGCTACGAGCAGTACTTC.

The V gene is TRBV30, the J gene TRBJ2-5; D is perhaps TRBD2 (6 bases). CDR3 length: 14 residues. Germline V lookup: CDR1 GTSNPN, CDR2 SVGIG (reference sequence). V lost 1 base to trimming and J lost 4 bases, with 13 bases between them. CDR3 sequence reads: CAWSGVGLGETQYF. The CDR3 region has the DNA TGTGCCTGGAGTGGGGTGGGACTGGGAGAGACCCAGTACTTC.

The genes are TRBV10-1 and TRBJ1-1; TRBD1 aligns across 7 bases. Germline values: CDR1 WNHNN, CDR2 SYGVQD (reference sequence). The CDR3 has 17 residues. V lost 5 bases and J lost 0; bases outside the gene matches: 12. The DNA for the CDR3 is TGCGCCAGCAGTCACGGACAGGAAAGGGATCTGAACACTGAAGCTTTCTTT. Translation: CASSHGQERDLNTEAFF.

The gene calls are TRBV28 and TRBJ1-2; D gene ambiguous. This CDR3 has 12 residues. The V end lost 7 bases, the J end lost 6 bases, and 12 bases lay between the germline ends. Germline V gene lookup returns CDR1 MDHEN and CDR2 SYDVKM. The CDR3 DNA reads as TGTGCCAGCAATTCAGGACTCCATGGCTACACCTTC. This sequence encodes CASNSGLHGYTF.

This clone occurred once. This chain uses TRBV9 with TRBJ2-1, with 12 bases fitting TRBD2. Germline CDR1 is SGDLS and CDR2 is YYNGEE. The CDR3 is 14 residues long. V lost 5 bases to trimming and J lost 9 bases; unmatched junction nucleotides: 6. CDR3 in DNA: TGTGCCAGCAGTCCGGGACTAGCGGGTACTGAGCAGTTCTTC. Its protein is CASSPGLAGTEQFF.

The genes are TRBV6-6 and TRBJ2-7; the match to TRBD1 covers 9 bases. Germline V gene lookup returns CDR1 MNHNY and CDR2 SVGAGI (reference sequence). This CDR3 region has 13 residues. Trimming took 8 bases from V and 6 from J; bases not matched to a gene: 8. The CDR3 DNA reads as TGTGCCAGCGCACCCGGGACAGGGATCGAGCAGTACTTC. Residues: CASAPGTGIEQYF.

The chain employs TRBV19 and TRBJ2-1; D might be TRBD2 (5 bases). The germline V gene encodes CDR1 LNHDA and CDR2 SQIVND (reference sequence). V was trimmed by 6 bases and J by 1 base, leaving 10 bases between them. The CDR3 is made up of 14 amino acids. The CDR3 DNA is TGTGCCAGTAGAGCTAGCAGATCCTACAATGAGCAGTTCTTC. It is translated as CASRASRSYNEQFF.

The chain uses TRBV10-1 and TRBJ2-1; 10 positions agree with TRBD2. The CDR3 is 15 amino acids. CDR1 and CDR2 (germline): WNHNN, SYGVQD (reference sequence). The V segment lost 0 bases and the J segment 9 bases; nucleotides outside the gene matches: 5. The CDR3, as DNA: TGCGCCAGCAGTGAGTCGCCTAGCGGGAGAAGTGAGCAGTTCTTC. It yields the protein CASSESPSGRSEQFF.

V and J are TRBV28 and TRBJ1-1, with 8 nucleotides matching TRBD1. The CDR3 sequence is 15 residues long. CDR1 is MDHEN and CDR2 is SYDVKM in the germline V gene. The J segment lost 4 bases and the V segment lost 2 bases, leaving 6 bases of the junction unmatched. The CDR3 loop is CASSLRTGFATEAFF. DNA of the CDR3: TGTGCCAGCAGTTTAAGGACAGGGTTCGCCACTGAAGCTTTCTTT.

The rearrangement uses TRBV19 and TRBJ2-1; D not resolved. Trimming left V 3 bases short and J 6 bases short, with 6 bases between. This CDR3 is 12 amino acids long. CDR1 and CDR2 from the germline V gene are LNHDA and SQIVND (reference sequence). CDR3 protein: CASSIRVNEQFF. The CDR3 bases are TGTGCCAGTAGTATTCGGGTCAATGAGCAGTTCTTC.

The genes are TRBV19 and TRBJ2-4, with D perhaps matching TRBD1 or TRBD2 (5 bases each). V gave up 3 bases and J gave up 3 bases, with 9 bases separating them. CDR1 and CDR2 (germline): LNHDA, SQIVND (reference sequence). CDR3 size: 14 residues. Here the CDR3 reads CASSIGGNKNIQYF. The CDR3, as DNA: TGTGCCAGTAGTATTGGGGGTAACAAAAACATTCAGTACTTC. The whole variable domain, filled in from reference TRBV19 and TRBJ2-4, reads DGGITQSPKYLFRKEGQNVTLSCEQNLNHDAMYWYRQDPGQGLRLIYYSQIVNDFQKGDIAEGYSVSREKKESFPLTVTSAQKNPTAFYLCASSIGGNKNIQYFGAGTRLSVL.

This clone was picked up one time. The gene calls are TRBV27 and TRBJ1-1; 7 bases agree with TRBD1. The CDR3 sequence is 13 residues long. The germline gives CDR1 MNHEY, CDR2 SMNVEV (reference sequence). J lost 3 bases, V lost 5 bases, and 3 bases had no gene match. The CDR3 sequence: CASSRDSYTEAFF. As DNA, the CDR3 is TGTGCCAGCAGTAGGGACAGCTACACTGAAGCTTTCTTT.

This chain joins TRBV6-6 and TRBJ1-1, with D maybe TRBD1 (5 bases). Germline V gene sequence: CDR1 MNHNY, CDR2 SVGAGI (reference sequence). V lost 7 bases and J lost 1, with 13 bases in between. The CDR3 is 14 residues long. Here the CDR3 reads CASKGEWGNTEAFF. The CDR3 coding sequence is TGTGCCAGCAAAGGGGAGTGGGGGAACACTGAAGCTTTCTTT.

The chain joins TRBV7-3 to TRBJ2-1; 7 positions agree with TRBD2. The CDR3 contains 13 residues. J gave up 9 bases and V 4 bases, and 6 bases lay outside the gene matches. Germline values: CDR1 SGHTA, CDR2 FQGTGA. CDR3 nucleotide sequence: TGTGCCAGCAGCTCCAGCGGGATGGGTGAGCAGTTCTTC. It is translated as CASSSSGMGEQFF.

The chain joins TRBV5-1 to TRBJ2-7, with D perhaps matching TRBD2 (5 bases). Looked up from germline, CDR1 is SGHRS and CDR2 is YFSETQ. The CDR3 has 15 residues. The V gene lost 0 bases and the J gene lost 4 bases, with 14 bases spanning the gap. Written as DNA, the CDR3 is TGCGCCAGCAGCTTGGGCGGACGGGGAAATTACGAGCAGTACTTC. Amino acid sequence: CASSLGGRGNYEQYF.

The chain links TRBV29-1 to TRBJ2-5; no firm D call. Germline V gene sequence: CDR1 SQVTM, CDR2 ANQGSEA. Between the trimmed V and J ends, which lost 0 bases and 4 bases, there was a span of 3 bases. The CDR3 consists of 11 residues. The CDR3 here is CSVEDLETQYF. CDR3 DNA: TGCAGCGTTGAAGATCTAGAGACCCAGTACTTC. Variable domain in full (rest from reference TRBV29-1 and TRBJ2-5): SAVISQKPSRDICQRGTSLTIQCQVDSQVTMMFWYRQQPGQSLTLIATANQGSEATYESGFVIDKFPISRPNLTFSTLTVSNMSPEDSSIYLCSVEDLETQYFGPGTRLLVL.